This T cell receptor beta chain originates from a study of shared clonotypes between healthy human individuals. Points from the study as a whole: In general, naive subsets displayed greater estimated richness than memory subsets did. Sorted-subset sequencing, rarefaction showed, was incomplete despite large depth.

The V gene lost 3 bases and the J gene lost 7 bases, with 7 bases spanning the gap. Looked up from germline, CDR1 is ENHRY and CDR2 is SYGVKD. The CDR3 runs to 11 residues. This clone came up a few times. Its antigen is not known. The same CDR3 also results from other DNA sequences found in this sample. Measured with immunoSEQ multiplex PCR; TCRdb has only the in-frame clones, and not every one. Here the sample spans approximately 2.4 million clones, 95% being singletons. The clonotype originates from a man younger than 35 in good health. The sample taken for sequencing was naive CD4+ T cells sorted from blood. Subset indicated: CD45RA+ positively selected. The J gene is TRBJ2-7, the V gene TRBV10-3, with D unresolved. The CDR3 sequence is CAISDLGEQYF. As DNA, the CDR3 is TGTGCCATCAGTGACCTGGGGGAGCAGTACTTC.